The 9 T cell receptor beta chains reported below all come from one sample, sequenced in a study of shared clonotypes between healthy human individuals. Libraries were prepared by immunoSEQ multiplex PCR; TCRdb keeps only in-frame clonotypes and omits some of them. This sample has 650,000 to 700,000 clones, with about nine tenths found just once. Material: memory CD8+ T cells from PBMCs. The subset: CD45RO+ cells pooled with CCR7-negative TemRA cells. The receptors originated from a man aged 18-30 years in good health. Some clones in this sample may be carry-over from other donors' samples.

This chain links TRBV9 with TRBJ1-2, with unresolved D. The length of the CDR3 is 11 residues. The germline V and J ends were trimmed by 5 bases and 4 bases, with 6 bases remaining between them. In germline, CDR1 is SGDLS, CDR2 YYNGEE. The CDR3 loop reads CASSGAYGYTF. CDR3 in DNA: TGTGCCAGCAGTGGAGCCTATGGCTACACCTTC. The full variable domain, completed using reference TRBV9 and TRBJ1-2, is DSGVTQTPKHLITATGQRVTLRCSPRSGDLSVYWYQQSLDQGLQFLIQYYNGEERAKGNILERFSAQQFPDLHSELNLSSLELGDSALYFCASSGAYGYTFGSGTRLTVV.

V usage is TRBV5-4 and J usage is TRBJ2-1, with D unclear. The V end lost 3 bases, the J end lost 10 bases, and 11 bases lay between the germline ends. Germline V gives CDR1 SGHNT, CDR2 YYREEE (reference sequence). This CDR3 has 12 residues. DNA for the CDR3: TGTGCCAGCAGCTCTCCGGATATCGAGCAGTTCTTC. Translation gives CASSSPDIEQFF.

V usage is TRBV6-1 and J usage is TRBJ2-1, with D uncertain. There are 14 residues in the CDR3. Per germline, CDR1 MNHNS and CDR2 SASEGT. The V gene lost 7 bases and the J gene lost 8 bases, with 18 bases spanning the gap. The CDR3 DNA reads as TGTGCCAGCACCAACGGCCCTACTGGCCATGAGCAGTTCTTC. It yields the protein CASTNGPTGHEQFF.

V usage is TRBV27 and J usage is TRBJ2-2; D not certain. The CDR3 spans 16 residues. Trimming cost V 6 bases and J 4 bases, with 18 bases left between them. Germline V gives CDR1 MNHEY, CDR2 SMNVEV (reference sequence). The CDR3 sequence is CASSLPGVVGTGELFF. CDR3 nucleotide sequence: TGTGCCAGCAGCCTACCTGGGGTCGTGGGCACCGGGGAGCTGTTTTTT.

The V gene is TRBV14, the J gene TRBJ2-7; D gene ambiguous. Per germline, CDR1 SGHDN and CDR2 FVKESK. Trimming cost V 0 bases and J 5 bases, with 5 bases left between them. The CDR3 is made up of 12 amino acids. The CDR3 loop reads CASSQDSHEQYF. The DNA of the CDR3 is TGTGCCAGCAGCCAAGATAGCCACGAGCAGTACTTC.

This chain joins TRBV4-1 and TRBJ2-7, with TRBD1 matching 7 bases. Germline loops: CDR1 MGHRA, CDR2 YSYEKL. The CDR3 has 13 amino acids. V gave up 4 bases and J gave up 4 bases; unmatched junction bases: 4. For the CDR3, the DNA is TGCGCCAGCAGCCCAACAGGGGTGTACGAGCAGTACTTC. It yields the protein CASSPTGVYEQYF.

This clone was counted only a few times. The genes are TRBV5-1 and TRBJ2-6; the D is unclear. V lost 4 bases, J lost 2 bases, and 16 bases lay in between. The germline V gene has CDR1 SGHRS and CDR2 YFSETQ. The CDR3 has 17 amino acids. The CDR3 bases are TGCGCCAGCAGCCGGGCCGCACAGTATGCTGGGGCCAACGTCCTGACTTTC. This sequence encodes CASSRAAQYAGANVLTF.

The V and J genes are TRBV5-1 and TRBJ2-3; D might be TRBD1 (5 bases). Germline-derived CDR1 and CDR2 are SGHRS and YFSETQ. The CDR3 runs to 16 residues. Trimming took off 4 bases at V and 1 base at J, with 16 bases between the two ends. CDR3 region: CASSHRVGAGTDTQYF. In nucleotides, the CDR3 is TGCGCCAGCAGCCACCGCGTAGGGGCTGGCACAGATACGCAGTATTTT.

The rearrangement uses TRBV14 and TRBJ1-1, with D hard to call. The CDR3 consists of 14 residues. The germline V gene encodes CDR1 SGHDN and CDR2 FVKESK. V lost 0 bases to trimming and J lost 2 bases, with 7 bases between them. As DNA, the CDR3 is TGTGCCAGCAGCCAAGATTGGGGTAACACTGAAGCTTTCTTT. This sequence encodes CASSQDWGNTEAFF.